This T cell receptor beta chain was captured by sequencing in a study of T-cell reconstitution after alpha-beta-depleted transplantation in children. Preparation of the TCRbeta library was carried out with unique molecular identifiers. One entry per CDR3 protein results from TCRdb running MiXCR on the PCR reads. Of about 980,000 distinct CDR3 sequences detected, around 30% appear once; the ten largest clones hold about 28%. Germline loops: CDR1 DFQATT, CDR2 SNEGSKA (reference sequence). V was trimmed by 0 bases and J by 5 bases, leaving 14 bases between them. This CDR3 region has 15 residues. The starting material was PBMCs, mostly from graft donor cells, obtained 360 days after TCRalphabeta/CD19-depleted stem cell transplant. The sequence came from a boy under three years old who had a stem cell transplant for SCID, so the T cells may come from the graft donor. The rearrangement uses TRBV20-1 and TRBJ2-1; the D gene is possibly TRBD1 (6 bases). The CDR3 DNA follows: TGCAGTGCTAGAGATGGGGTGACAGGTCACAATGAGCAGTTCTTC. Amino acid sequence: CSARDGVTGHNEQFF.